This T cell receptor (beta chain) is from a study of blood T cells in healthy people across ages. There are 15 residues in the CDR3. The germline V gene has CDR1 SGHVS and CDR2 FQNEAQ. Trimming cost V 5 bases and J 4 bases; bases outside gene matches: 9. Together with a sample-barcoded 5' primer, a J-beta primer mix was included in a second PCR lasting about 7 to 11 cycles. TCRdb used MiXCR to reprocess the 5' RACE reads, holding one entry per CDR3 protein. The sample has about 1.6 million distinct CDR3 sequences, almost 35% seen once. The gene calls are TRBV7-8 and TRBJ2-5; 8 nucleotides line up with TRBD2. The sequenced material came from blood. This TCR came from a young woman in good health. CDR3 bases: TGTGCCAGCAGCCTCGGGACTAGTATCCGAGAGACCCAGTACTTC. Translating gives CASSLGTSIRETQYF.